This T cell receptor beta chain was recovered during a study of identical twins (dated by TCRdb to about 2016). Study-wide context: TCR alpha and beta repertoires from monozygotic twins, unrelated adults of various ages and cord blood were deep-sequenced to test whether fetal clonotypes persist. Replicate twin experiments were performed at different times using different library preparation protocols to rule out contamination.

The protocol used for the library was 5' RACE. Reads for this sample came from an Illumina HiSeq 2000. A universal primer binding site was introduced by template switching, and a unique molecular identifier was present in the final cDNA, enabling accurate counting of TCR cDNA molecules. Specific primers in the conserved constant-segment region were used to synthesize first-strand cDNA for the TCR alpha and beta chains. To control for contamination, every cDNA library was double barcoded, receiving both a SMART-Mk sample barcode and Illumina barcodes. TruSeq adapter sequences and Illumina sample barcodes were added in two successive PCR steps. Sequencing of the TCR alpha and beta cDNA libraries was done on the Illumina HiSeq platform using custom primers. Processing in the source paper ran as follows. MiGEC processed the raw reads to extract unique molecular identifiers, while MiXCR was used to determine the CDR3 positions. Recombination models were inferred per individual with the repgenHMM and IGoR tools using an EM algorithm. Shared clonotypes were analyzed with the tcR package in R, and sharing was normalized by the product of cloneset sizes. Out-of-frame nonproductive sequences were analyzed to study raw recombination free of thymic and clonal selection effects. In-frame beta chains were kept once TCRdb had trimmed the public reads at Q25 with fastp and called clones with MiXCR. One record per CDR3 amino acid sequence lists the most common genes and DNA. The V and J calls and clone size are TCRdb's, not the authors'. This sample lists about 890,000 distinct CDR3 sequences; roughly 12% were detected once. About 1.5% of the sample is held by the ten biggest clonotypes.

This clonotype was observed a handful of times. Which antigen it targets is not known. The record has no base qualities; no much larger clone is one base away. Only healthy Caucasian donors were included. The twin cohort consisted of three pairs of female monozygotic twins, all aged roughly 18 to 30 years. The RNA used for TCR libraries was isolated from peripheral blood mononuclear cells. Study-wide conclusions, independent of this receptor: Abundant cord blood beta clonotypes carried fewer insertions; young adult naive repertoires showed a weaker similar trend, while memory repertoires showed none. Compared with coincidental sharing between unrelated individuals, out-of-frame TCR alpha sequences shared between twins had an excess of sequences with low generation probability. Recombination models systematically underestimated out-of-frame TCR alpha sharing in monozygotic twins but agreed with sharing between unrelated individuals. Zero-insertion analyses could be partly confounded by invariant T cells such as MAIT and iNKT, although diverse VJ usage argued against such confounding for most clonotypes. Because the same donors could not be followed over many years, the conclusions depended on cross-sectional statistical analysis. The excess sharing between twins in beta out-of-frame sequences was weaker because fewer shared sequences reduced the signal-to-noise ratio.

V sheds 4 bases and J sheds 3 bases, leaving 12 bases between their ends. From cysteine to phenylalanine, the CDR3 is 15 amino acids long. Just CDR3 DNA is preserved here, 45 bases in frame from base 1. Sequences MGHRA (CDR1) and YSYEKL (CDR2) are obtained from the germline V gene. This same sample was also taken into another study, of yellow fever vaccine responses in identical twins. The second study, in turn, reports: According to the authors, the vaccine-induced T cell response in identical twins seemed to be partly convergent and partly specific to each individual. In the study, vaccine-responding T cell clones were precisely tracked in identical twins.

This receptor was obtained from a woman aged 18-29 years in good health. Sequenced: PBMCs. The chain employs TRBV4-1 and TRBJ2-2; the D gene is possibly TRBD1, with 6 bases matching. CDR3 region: CASSLRDIYTGELFF. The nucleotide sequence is TGCGCCAGCAGCCTTCGGGACATCTACACCGGGGAGCTGTTTTTT.